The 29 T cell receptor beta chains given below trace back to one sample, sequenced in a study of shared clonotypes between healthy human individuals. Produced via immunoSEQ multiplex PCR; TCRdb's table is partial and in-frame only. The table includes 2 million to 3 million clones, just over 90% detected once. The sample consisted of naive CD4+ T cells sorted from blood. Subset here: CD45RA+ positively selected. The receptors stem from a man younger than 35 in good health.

As DNA, the CDR3 is TGTGCCAGCAGTTTAGGAGGCGGGGGGGTCTACGAGCAGTACTTC. Translating it yields CASSLGGGGVYEQYF. The chain recombines TRBV27 with TRBJ2-7; 9 bases map to TRBD2. V lost 2 bases and J lost 3; bases outside the gene matches: 5. The germline V gene encodes CDR1 MNHEY and CDR2 SMNVEV (reference sequence). The CDR3 is 15 amino acids.

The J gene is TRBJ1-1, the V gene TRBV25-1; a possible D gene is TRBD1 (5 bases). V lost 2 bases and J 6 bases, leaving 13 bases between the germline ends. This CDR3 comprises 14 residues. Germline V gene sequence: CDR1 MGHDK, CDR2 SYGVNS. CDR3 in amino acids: CASSEKQERPEAFF. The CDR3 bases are TGTGCCAGCAGTGAAAAACAGGAACGTCCTGAAGCTTTCTTT.

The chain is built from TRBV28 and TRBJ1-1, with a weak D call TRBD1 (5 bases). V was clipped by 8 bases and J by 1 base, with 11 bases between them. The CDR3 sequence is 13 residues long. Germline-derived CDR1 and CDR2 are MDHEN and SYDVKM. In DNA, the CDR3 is TGTGCCAGCTGGACACTTCGGAACACTGAAGCTTTCTTT. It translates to CASWTLRNTEAFF.

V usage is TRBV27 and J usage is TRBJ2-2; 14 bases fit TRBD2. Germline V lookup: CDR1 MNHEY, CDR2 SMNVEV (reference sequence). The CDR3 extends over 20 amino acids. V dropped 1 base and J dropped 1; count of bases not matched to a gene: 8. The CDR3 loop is CASSLWFIGLAGGNTGELFF. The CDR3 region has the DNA TGTGCCAGCAGTTTATGGTTTATCGGACTAGCGGGAGGGAACACCGGGGAGCTGTTTTTT.

The CDR3 spells CAISEGSRDKPGGQYF. For the CDR3, the DNA is TGTGCCATCAGTGAAGGGTCTCGGGACAAGCCAGGGGGGCAGTACTTC. The chain is built from TRBV10-3 and TRBJ2-7; 7 bases are a match to TRBD1. The length of the CDR3 is 16 residues. Unmatched junction bases numbered 17, after V lost 3 bases and J lost 9 bases. The germline V gene has CDR1 ENHRY and CDR2 SYGVKD.

CDR3 region: CASSFGVVSANTEAFF. The CDR3 DNA reads as TGTGCCAGCAGCTTCGGGGTGGTTTCGGCGAACACTGAAGCTTTCTTT. The J gene is TRBJ1-1, the V gene TRBV7-8, with D unclear. This CDR3 is built from 16 residues. V lost 3 bases and J 1 base, leaving 15 bases between the germline ends. Germline V gives CDR1 SGHVS, CDR2 FQNEAQ.

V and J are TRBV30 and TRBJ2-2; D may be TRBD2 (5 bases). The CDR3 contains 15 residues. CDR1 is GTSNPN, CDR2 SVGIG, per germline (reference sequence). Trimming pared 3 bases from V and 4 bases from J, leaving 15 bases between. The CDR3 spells CAWRPTGKVTGELFF. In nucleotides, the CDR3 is TGTGCCTGGAGACCCACGGGGAAGGTCACCGGGGAGCTGTTTTTT.

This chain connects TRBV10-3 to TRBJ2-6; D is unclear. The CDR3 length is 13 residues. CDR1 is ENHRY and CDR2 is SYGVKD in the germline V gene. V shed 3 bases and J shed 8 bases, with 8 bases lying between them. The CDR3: CAISEGVTNVLTF. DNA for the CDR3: TGTGCCATCAGTGAAGGAGTAACCAACGTCCTGACTTTC.

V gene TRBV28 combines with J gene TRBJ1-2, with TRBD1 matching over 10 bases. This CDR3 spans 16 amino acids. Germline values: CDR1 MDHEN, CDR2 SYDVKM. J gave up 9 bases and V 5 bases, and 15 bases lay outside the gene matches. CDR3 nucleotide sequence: TGTGCCAGCAGTCCCACATCGGGACAGGGGCCCACCCGCTACACCTTC. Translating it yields CASSPTSGQGPTRYTF.

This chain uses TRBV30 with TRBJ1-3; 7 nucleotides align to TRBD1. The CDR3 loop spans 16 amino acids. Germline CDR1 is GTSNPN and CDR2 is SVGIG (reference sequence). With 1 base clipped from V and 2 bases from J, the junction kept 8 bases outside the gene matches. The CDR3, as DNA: TGTGCCTGGAGTGCTGATCAGGGGGTGACTGGAAACACCATATATTTT. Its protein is CAWSADQGVTGNTIYF.

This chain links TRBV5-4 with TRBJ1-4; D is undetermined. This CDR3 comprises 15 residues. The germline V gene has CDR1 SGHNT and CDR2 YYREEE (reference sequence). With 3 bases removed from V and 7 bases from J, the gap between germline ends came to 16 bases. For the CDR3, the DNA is TGTGCCAGCAGCTCGGCCGGGCGGGGAGGTGAAAAACTGTTTTTT. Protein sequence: CASSSAGRGGEKLFF.

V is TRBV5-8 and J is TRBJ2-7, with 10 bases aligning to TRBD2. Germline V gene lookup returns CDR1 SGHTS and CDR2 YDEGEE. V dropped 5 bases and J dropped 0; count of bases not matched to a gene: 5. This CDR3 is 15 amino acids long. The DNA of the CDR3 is TGTGCCAGCAGGCGAGCGGGAGGGCCCTCCTACGAGCAGTACTTC. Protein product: CASRRAGGPSYEQYF.

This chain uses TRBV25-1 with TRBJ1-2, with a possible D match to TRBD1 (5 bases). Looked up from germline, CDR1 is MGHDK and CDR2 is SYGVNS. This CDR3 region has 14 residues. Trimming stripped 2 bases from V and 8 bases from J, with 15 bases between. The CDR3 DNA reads TGTGCCAGCAGTGAAACTGGGGGACTACGCGGCTACACCTTC. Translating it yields CASSETGGLRGYTF.

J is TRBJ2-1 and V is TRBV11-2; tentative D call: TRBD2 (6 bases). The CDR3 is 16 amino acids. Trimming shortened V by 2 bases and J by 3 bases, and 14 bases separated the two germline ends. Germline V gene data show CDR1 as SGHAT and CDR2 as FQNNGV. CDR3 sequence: CASSLSDTGVYNEQFF. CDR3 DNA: TGTGCCAGCAGCTTATCCGACACGGGGGTCTACAATGAGCAGTTCTTC.

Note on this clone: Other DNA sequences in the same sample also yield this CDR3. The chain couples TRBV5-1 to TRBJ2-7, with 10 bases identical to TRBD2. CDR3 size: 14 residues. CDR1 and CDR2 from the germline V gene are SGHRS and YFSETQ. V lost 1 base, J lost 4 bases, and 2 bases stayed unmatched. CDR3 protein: CASSLSSGSYEQYF. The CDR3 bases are TGCGCCAGCAGCTTGTCTAGCGGGAGTTACGAGCAGTACTTC.

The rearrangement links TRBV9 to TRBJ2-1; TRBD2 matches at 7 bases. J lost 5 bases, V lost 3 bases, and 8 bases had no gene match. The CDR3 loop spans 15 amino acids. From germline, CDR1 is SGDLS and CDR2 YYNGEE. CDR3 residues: CASSASGERNNEQFF. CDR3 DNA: TGTGCCAGCAGCGCAAGCGGGGAGAGGAACAATGAGCAGTTCTTC.

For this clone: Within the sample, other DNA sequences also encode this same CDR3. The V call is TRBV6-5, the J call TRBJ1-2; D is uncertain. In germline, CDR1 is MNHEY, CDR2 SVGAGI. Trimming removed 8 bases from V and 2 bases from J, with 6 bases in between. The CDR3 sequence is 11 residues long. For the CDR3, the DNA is TGTGCCAGCGGACTGAACTATGGCTACACCTTC. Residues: CASGLNYGYTF.

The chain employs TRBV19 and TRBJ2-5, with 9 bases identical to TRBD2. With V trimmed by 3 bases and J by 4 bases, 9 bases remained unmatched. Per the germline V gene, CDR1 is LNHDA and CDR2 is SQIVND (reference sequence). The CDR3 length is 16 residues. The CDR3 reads CASSIQSGGKGETQYF. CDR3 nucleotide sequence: TGTGCCAGTAGTATCCAGAGCGGGGGGAAAGGAGAGACCCAGTACTTC.

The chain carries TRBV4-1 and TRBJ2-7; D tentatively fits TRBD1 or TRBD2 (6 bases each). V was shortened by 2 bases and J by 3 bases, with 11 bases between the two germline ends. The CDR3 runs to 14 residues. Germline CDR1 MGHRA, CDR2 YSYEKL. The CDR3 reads CASSQRGESYEQYF. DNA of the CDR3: TGCGCCAGCAGCCAAAGGGGGGAGAGCTACGAGCAGTACTTC.

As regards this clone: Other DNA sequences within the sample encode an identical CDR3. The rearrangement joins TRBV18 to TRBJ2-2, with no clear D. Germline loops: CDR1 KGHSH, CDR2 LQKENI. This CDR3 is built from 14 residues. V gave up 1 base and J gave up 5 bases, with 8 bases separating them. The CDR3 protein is CASSPREGTGELFF. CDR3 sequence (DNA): TGTGCCAGCTCACCACGGGAAGGGACCGGGGAGCTGTTTTTT.

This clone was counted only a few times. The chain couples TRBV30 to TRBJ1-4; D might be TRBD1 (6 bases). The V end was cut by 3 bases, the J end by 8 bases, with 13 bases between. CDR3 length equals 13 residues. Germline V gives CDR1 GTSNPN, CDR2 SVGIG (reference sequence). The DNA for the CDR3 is TGTGCCTGGAGAGGACAGACGAGAGAAAAACTGTTTTTT. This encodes CAWRGQTREKLFF.

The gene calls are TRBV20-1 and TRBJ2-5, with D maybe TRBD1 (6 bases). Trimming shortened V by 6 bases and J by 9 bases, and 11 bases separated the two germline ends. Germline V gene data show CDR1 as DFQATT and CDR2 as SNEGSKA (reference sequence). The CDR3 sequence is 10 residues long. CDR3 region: CSAATGSQYF. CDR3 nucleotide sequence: TGCAGTGCAGCGACAGGTTCCCAGTACTTC.

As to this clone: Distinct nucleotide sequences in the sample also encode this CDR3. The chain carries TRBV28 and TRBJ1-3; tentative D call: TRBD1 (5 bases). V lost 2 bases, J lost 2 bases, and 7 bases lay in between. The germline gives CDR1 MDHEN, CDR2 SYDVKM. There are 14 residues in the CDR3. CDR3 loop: CASSLSRAGNTIYF. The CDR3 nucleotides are TGTGCCAGCAGTTTAAGCAGGGCTGGAAACACCATATATTTT. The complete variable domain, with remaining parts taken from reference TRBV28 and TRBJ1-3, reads DVKVTQSSRYLVKRTGEKVFLECVQDMDHENMFWYRQDPGLGLRLIYFSYDVKMKEKGDIPEGYSVSREKKERFSLILESASTNQTSMYLCASSLSRAGNTIYFGEGSWLTVV.

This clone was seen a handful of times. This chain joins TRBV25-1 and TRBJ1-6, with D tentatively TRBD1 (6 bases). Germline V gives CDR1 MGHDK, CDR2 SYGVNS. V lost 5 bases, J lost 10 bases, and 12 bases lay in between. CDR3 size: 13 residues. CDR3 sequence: CASSLGQMSPLHF. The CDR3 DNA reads TGTGCCAGCAGTCTTGGACAGATGTCACCCCTCCACTTT. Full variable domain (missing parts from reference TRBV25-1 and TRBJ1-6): EADIYQTPRYLVIGTGKKITLECSQTMGHDKMYWYQQDPGMELHLIHYSYGVNSTEKGDLSSESTVSRIRTEHFPLTLESARPSHTSQYLCASSLGQMSPLHFGNGTRLTVT.

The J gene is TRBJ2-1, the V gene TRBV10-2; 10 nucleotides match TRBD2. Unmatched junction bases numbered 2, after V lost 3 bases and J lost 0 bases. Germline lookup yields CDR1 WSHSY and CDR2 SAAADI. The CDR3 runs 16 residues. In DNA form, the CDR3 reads TGCGCCAGCAGTGATTCTAGCGGGAGCTCCTACAATGAGCAGTTCTTC. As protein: CASSDSSGSSYNEQFF.

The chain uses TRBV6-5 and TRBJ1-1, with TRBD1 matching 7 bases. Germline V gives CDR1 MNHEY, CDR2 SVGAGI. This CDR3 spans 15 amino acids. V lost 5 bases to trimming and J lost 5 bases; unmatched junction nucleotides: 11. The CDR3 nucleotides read TGTGCCAGCAGTACCCCACAGGGGTGGACTACTGAAGCTTTCTTT. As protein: CASSTPQGWTTEAFF.

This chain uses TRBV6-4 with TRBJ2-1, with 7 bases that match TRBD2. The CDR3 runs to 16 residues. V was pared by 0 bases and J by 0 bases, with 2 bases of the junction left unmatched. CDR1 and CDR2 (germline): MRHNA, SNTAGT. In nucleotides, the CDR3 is TGTGCCAGCAGTGACTCGTGGACTAGCTCCTACAATGAGCAGTTCTTC. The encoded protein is CASSDSWTSSYNEQFF.

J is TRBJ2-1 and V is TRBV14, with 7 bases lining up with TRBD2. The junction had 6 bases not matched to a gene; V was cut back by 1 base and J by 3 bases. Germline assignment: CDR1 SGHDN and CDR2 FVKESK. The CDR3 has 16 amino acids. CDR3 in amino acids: CASSQVQASGYNEQFF. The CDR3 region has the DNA TGTGCCAGCAGCCAAGTCCAGGCTAGCGGCTACAATGAGCAGTTCTTC.

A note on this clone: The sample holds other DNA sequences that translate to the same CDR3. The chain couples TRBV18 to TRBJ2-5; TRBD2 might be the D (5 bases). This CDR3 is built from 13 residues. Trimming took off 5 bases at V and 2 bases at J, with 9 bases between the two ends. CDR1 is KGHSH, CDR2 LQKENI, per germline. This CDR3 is CASSSGLQETQYF. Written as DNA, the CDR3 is TGTGCCAGCTCATCGGGGTTACAAGAGACCCAGTACTTC.